This T cell receptor beta chain appears in the sequencing data of a study of regulatory T cells in long-lasting Graves disease. Relying on iRepertoire HTBI primers and Arm-PCR of CDR3 regions, the team built TCR beta libraries. TCRdb re-analysed the multiplex PCR reads in MiXCR, keeping a single row per CDR3 protein. The table has roughly 400,000 distinct CDR3 sequences, around 21% seen once; the top ten hold under 25%. The time point: persistent/refractory GD, antithyroid drugs over 5 years with positive TRAb. PBMCs were the source of the RNA used for TCR sequencing. This clonotype has a handful of counts. The ends lost 2 bases at V and 5 bases at J; junction bases unmatched: 11. The V gene's germline CDR1 is MNHEY and CDR2 SVGEGT. This CDR3 region has 17 residues.

This TCR derives from a female donor with Graves disease. The chain links TRBV6-2 or TRBV6-3 to TRBJ2-7; 11 bases match TRBD2. The specimen comprised peripheral blood mononuclear cells (PBMCs), sampled when the disease was refractory, from a patient treated with antithyroid drugs. CDR3 sequence: CASSYKTGTSGLHEQYF. As DNA, the CDR3 is TGTGCCAGCAGTTACAAAACCGGGACTAGCGGTCTCCACGAGCAGTACTTC.